The TCR beta chain described here comes from a study of shared clonotypes between healthy human individuals. About the research overall: Per donor, three plates held CD4 naive cells, three held CD4 memory, two held CD8 naive and one held CD8 memory.

Broader study findings: Rarefaction exposed incomplete sorted-subset sequencing despite large depth.

V dropped 1 base and J dropped 5 bases, with 11 bases sitting between them. This CDR3 contains 14 residues. Germline values: CDR1 MDHEN, CDR2 SYDVKM. As for this clone: Its antigen is unknown.

TCRdb keeps only in-frame clones here, not all; method: immunoSEQ multiplex PCR. The table includes about 2.1 million clones, about 94% detected once. The naive CD8 population came from CD45RO-negative cells selected for CCR7, without terminally differentiated effector memory CD45RA+ cells. The sample comprised naive CD8+ T cells from PBMCs. This receptor was taken from a man younger than 30 in good health. Some clones in this sample may be carry-over from other donors' samples. The chain combines TRBV28 with TRBJ1-1, with TRBD1 as a possible D gene (6 bases). The DNA for the CDR3 is TGTGCCAGCAGTTTATACGAGGGGGTTACTGAAGCTTTCTTT. This gives the protein CASSLYEGVTEAFF.